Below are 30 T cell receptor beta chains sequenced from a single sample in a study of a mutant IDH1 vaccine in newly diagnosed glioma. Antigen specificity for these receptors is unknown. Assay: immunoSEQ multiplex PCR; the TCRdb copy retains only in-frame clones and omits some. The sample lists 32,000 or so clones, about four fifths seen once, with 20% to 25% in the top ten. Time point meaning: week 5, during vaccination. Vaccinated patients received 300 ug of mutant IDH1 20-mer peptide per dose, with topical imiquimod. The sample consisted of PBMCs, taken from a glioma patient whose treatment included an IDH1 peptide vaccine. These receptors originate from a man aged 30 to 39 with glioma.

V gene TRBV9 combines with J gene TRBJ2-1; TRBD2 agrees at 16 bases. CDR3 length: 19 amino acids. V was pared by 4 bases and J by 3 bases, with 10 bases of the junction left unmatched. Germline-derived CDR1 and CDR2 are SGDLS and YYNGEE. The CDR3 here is CASSTSGLAGGRGYNEQFF. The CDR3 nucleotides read TGTGCCAGCAGCACCTCGGGACTAGCGGGGGGGCGGGGCTACAATGAGCAGTTCTTC.

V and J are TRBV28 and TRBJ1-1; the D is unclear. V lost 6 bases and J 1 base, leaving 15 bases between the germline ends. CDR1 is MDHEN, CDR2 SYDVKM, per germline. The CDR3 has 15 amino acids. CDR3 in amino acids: CASSLRWKTNTEAFF. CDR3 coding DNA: TGTGCCAGCAGCCTTCGGTGGAAAACGAACACTGAAGCTTTCTTT.

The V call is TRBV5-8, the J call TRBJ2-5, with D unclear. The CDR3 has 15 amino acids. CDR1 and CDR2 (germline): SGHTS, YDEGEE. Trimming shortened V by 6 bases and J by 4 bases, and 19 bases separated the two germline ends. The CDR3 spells CASNMGRHRSETQYF. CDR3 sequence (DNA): TGTGCCAGCAACATGGGTAGACACCGCTCAGAGACCCAGTACTTC.

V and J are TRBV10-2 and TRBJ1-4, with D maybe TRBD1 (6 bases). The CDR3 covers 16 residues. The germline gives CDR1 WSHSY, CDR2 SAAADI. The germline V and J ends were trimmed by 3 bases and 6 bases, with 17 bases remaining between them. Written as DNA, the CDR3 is TGCGCCAGCAGTGAATTAGTGGGGACAACCCATGAAAAACTGTTTTTT. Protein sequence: CASSELVGTTHEKLFF.

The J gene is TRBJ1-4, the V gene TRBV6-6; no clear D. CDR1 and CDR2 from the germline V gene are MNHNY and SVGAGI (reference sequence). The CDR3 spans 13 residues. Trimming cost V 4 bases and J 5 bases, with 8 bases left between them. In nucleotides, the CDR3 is TGTGCCAGCAGTTTCAGGATCAATGAAAAACTGTTTTTT. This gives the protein CASSFRINEKLFF.

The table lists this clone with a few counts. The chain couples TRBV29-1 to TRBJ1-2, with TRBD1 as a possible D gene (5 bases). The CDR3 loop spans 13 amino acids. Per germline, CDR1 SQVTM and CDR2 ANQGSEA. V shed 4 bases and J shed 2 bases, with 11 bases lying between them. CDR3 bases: TGCAGCGTTGGGGCAGGGCAGAACTATGGCTACACCTTC. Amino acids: CSVGAGQNYGYTF.

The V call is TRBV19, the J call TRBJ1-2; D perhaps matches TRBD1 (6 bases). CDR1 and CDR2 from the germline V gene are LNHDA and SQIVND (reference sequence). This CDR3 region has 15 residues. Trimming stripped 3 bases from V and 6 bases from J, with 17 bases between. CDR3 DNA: TGTGCCAGTAGTATCAGGGCAGGGGAAGGGGATGGCTACACCTTC. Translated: CASSIRAGEGDGYTF.

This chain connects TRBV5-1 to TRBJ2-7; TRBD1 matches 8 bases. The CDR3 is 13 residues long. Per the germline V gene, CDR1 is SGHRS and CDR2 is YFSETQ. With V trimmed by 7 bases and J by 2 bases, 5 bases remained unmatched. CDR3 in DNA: TGCGCCAGCGCCCTGGGACAGGCCTACGAGCAGTACTTC. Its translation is CASALGQAYEQYF.

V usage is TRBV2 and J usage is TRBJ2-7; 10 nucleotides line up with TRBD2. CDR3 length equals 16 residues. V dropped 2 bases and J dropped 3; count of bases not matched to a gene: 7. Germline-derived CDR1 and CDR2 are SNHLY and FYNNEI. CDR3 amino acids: CASSESLAGAGYEQYF. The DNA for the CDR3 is TGTGCCAGCAGTGAAAGTCTAGCGGGAGCTGGCTACGAGCAGTACTTC.

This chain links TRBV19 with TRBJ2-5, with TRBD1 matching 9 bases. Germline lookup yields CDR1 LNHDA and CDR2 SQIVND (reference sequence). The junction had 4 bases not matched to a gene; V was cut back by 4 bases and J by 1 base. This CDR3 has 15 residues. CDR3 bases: TGTGCCAGTAGTACAAACAGGGGGCCCCAAGAGACCCAGTACTTC. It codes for CASSTNRGPQETQYF.

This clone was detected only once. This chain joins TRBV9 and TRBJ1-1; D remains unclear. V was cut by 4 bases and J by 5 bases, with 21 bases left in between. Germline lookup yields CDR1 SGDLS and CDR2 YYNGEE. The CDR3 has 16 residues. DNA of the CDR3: TGTGCCAGCAGCACCTTCCCGACTAGTGTGGGTACTGAAGCTTTCTTT. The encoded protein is CASSTFPTSVGTEAFF.

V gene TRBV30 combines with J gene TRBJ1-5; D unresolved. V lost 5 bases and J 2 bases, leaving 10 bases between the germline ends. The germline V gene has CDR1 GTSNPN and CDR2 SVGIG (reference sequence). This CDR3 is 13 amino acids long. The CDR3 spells CAWSEVGNQPQHF. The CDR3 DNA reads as TGTGCCTGGTCCGAGGTAGGCAATCAGCCCCAGCATTTT.

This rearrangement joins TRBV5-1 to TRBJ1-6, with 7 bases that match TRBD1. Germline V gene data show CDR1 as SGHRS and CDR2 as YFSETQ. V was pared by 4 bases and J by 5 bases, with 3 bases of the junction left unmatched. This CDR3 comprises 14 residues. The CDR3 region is CASSQGGNNSPLHF. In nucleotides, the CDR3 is TGCGCCAGCAGCCAGGGGGGCAATAATTCACCCCTCCACTTT.

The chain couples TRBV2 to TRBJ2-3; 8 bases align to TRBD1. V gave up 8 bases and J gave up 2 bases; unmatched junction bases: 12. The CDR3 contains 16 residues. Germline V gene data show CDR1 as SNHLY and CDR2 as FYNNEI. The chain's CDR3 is CASWGLSTGATDTQYF. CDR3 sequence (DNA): TGTGCCAGCTGGGGCCTTTCGACAGGGGCCACAGATACGCAGTATTTT.

The CDR3 here is CATSRVSYNEQFF. Here the CDR3 DNA reads TGTGCCACCAGCAGGGTCTCCTACAATGAGCAGTTCTTC. The gene calls are TRBV15 and TRBJ2-1, with no clear D. The ends were cut back, 3 bases at V and 0 bases at J, with 3 bases in the middle. Germline CDR1 and CDR2: LNHNV and YYDKDF (reference sequence). This CDR3 region has 13 residues.

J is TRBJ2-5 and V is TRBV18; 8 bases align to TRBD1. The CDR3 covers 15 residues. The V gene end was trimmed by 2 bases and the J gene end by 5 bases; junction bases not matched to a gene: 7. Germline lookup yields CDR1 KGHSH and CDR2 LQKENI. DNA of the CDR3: TGTGCCAGCTCACCAAACACAGGGGGGTCGGAGACCCAGTACTTC. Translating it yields CASSPNTGGSETQYF. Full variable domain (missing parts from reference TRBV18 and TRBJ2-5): NAGVMQNPRHLVRRRGQEARLRCSPMKGHSHVYWYRQLPEEGLKFMVYLQKENIIDESGMPKERFSAEFPKEGPSILRIQQVVRGDSAAYFCASSPNTGGSETQYFGPGTRLLVL.

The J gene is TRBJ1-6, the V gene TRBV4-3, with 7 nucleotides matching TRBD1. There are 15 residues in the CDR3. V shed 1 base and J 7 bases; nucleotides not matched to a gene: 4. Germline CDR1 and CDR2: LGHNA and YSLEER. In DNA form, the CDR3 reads TGCGCCAGCAGCCAAGGCCGGGACAGAAATTCACCCCTCCACTTT. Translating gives CASSQGRDRNSPLHF.

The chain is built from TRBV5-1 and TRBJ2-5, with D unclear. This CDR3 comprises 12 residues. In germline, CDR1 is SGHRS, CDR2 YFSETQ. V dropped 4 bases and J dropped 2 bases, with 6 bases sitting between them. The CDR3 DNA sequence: TGCGCCAGCAGCCTGATGCAAGAGACCCAGTACTTC. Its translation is CASSLMQETQYF.

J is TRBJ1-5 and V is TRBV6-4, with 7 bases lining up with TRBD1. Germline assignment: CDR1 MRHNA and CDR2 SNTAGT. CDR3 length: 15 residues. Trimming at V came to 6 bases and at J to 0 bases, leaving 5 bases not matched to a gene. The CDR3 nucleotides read TGTGCCAGCAGACGGGACAGTTATAGCAATCAGCCCCAGCATTTT. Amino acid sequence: CASRRDSYSNQPQHF.

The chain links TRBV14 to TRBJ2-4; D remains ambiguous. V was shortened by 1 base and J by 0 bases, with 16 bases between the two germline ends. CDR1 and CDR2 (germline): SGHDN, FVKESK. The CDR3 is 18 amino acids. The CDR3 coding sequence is TGTGCCAGCAGCCAAGTTCCGTGGAGTTCCCTAGCCAAAAACATTCAGTACTTC. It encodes CASSQVPWSSLAKNIQYF.

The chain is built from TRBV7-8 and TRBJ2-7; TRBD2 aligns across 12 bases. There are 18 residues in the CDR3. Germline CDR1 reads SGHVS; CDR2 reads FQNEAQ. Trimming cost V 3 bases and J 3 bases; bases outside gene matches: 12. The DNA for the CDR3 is TGTGCCAGCAGCTTGACTAGCGGGAGTCCCCTATCGAACTACGAGCAGTACTTC. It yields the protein CASSLTSGSPLSNYEQYF. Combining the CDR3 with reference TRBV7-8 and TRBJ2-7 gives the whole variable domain GAGVSQSPRYKVAKRGQDVALRCDPISGHVSLFWYQQALGQGPEFLTYFQNEAQLDKSGLPSDRFFAERPEGSVSTLKIQRTQQEDSAVYLCASSLTSGSPLSNYEQYFGPGTRLTVT.

CDR3 sequence: CASRLRGANVLTF. DNA for the CDR3: TGTGCCAGCAGGCTCAGGGGGGCCAACGTCCTGACTTTC. This chain links TRBV21-1 with TRBJ2-6; the D segment call TRBD1 is taken from the table without a DNA check. TRBV21-1 is noted as a pseudogene. This CDR3 has 13 residues.

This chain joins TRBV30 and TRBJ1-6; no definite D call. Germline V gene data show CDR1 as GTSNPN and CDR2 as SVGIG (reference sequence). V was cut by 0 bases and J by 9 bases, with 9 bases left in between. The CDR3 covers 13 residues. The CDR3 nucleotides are TGTGCCTGGAGTGTTCAAGGGATTTCACCCCTCCACTTT. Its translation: CAWSVQGISPLHF.

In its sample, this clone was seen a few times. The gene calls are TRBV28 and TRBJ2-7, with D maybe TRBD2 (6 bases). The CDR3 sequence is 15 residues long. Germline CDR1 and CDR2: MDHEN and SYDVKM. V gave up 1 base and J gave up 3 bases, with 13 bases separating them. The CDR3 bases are TGTGCCAGCAGTTTATTCGGGGGACCTGTCTACGAGCAGTACTTC. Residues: CASSLFGGPVYEQYF.

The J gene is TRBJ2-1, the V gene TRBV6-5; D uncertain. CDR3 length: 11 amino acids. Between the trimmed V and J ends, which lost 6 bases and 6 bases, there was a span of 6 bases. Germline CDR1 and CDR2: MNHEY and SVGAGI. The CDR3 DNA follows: TGTGCCAGCAGACGGTTCAATGAGCAGTTCTTC. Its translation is CASRRFNEQFF.

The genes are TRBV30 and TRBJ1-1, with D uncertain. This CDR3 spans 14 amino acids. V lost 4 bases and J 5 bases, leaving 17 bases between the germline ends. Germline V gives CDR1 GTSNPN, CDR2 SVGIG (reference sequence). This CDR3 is CAWTAANGGTEAFF. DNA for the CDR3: TGTGCCTGGACGGCTGCTAATGGCGGGACTGAAGCTTTCTTT. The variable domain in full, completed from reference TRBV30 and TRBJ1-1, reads SQTIHQWPATLVQPVGSPLSLECTVEGTSNPNLYWYRQAAGRGLQLLFYSVGIGQISSEVPQNLSASRPQDRQFILSSKKLLLSDSGFYLCAWTAANGGTEAFFGQGTRLTVV.

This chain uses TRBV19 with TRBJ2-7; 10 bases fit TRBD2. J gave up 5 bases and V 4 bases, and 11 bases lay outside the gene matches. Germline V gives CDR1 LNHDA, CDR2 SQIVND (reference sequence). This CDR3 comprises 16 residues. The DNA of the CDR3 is TGTGCCAGTAGTAGGTCTAGCGGGAGAGCTCCGGACGAGCAGTACTTC. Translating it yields CASSRSSGRAPDEQYF.

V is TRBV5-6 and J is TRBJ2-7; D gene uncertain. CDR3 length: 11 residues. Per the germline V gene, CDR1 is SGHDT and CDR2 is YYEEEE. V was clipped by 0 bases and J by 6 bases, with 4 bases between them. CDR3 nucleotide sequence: TGTGCCAGCAGCTTGGGTCGCGAGCAGTACTTC. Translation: CASSLGREQYF.

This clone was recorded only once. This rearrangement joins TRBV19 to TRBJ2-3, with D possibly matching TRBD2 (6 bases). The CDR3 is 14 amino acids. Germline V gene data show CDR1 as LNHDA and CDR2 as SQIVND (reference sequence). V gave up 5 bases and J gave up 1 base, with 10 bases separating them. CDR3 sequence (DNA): TGTGCCAGTAGTTCGACGGGGGGCACAGATACGCAGTATTTT. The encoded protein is CASSSTGGTDTQYF.

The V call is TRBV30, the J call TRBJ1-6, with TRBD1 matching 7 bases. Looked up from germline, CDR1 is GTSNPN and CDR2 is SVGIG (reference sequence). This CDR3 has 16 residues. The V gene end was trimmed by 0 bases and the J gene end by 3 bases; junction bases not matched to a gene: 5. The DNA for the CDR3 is TGTGCCTGGAGTGTCGACAGGGCGAACTATAATTCACCCCTCCACTTT. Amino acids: CAWSVDRANYNSPLHF.